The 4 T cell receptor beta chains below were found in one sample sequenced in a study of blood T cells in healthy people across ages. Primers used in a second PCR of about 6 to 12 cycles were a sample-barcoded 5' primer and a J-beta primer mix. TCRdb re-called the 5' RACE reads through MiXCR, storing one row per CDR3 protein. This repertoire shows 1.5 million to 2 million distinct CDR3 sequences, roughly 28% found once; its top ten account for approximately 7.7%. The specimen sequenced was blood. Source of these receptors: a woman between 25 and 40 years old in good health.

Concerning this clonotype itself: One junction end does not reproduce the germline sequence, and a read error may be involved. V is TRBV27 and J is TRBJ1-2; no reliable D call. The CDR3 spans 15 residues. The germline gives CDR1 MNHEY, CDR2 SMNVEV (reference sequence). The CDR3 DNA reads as TGTGCCGGCAGTCCCCTTGAACAGCCTATCTATGGCTACACCTTC. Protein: CAGSPLEQPIYGYTF.

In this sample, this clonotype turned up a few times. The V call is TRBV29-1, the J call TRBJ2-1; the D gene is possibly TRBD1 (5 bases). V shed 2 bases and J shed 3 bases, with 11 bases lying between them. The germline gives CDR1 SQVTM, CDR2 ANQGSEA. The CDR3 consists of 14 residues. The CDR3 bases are TGCAGCGTTGAATTTCAGGGAAACTACAATGAGCAGTTCTTC. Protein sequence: CSVEFQGNYNEQFF.

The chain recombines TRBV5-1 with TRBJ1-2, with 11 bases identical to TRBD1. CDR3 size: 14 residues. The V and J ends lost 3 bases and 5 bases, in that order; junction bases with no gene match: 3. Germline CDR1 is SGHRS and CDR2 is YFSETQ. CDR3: CASSWDRGSYGYTF. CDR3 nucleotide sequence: TGCGCCAGCAGCTGGGACAGGGGGAGTTATGGCTACACCTTC.

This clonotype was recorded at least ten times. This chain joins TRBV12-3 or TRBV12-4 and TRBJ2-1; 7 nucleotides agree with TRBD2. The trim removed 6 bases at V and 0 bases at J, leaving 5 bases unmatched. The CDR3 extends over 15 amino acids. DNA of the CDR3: TGTGCCAGCAGCCCAGCGGGAAGCTCCTACAATGAGCAGTTCTTC. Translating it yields CASSPAGSSYNEQFF.